The source of this T cell receptor beta chain is a study of identical twins. Whole-study findings and limits: Without tracking the same donors, conclusions rested on cross-sectional statistical analysis. Monozygotic twin pairs showed more out-of-frame TCR alpha sharing than models estimated.

As concerns this clonotype: Its antigen is not identified.

In TCRdb, the 5' RACE reads were re-called with MiXCR into one record per CDR3 protein. The sample comprises 1.5 million to 2 million distinct CDR3 sequences, around a third of which are singletons, and roughly 0.3% rests with the top ten. There are 13 residues in the CDR3. The germline CDR1 and CDR2 sequences are DFQATT and SNEGSKA (reference sequence). This chain connects TRBV20-1 to TRBJ2-5; TRBD1 matches 7 bases. The J call may not be correct, given that the DNA end is closer to TRBJ2-7. The TCR originated in a newborn girl in good health. Sample: cord blood. The CDR3 loop reads CSARQGLFHEQYF. Here the CDR3 DNA reads TGCAGTGCGCGACAGGGATTATTCCACGAGCAGTACTTC.